This T cell receptor (beta chain) was sequenced for a study of shared clonotypes between healthy human individuals. Study as a whole: CD4 naive cells filled three plates per donor, CD4 memory three, CD8 naive two and CD8 memory one.

The germline V gene has CDR1 LNHDA and CDR2 SQIVND (reference sequence). The CDR3 sequence is 16 residues long. Trimming shortened V by 6 bases and J by 7 bases, and 25 bases separated the two germline ends. CD4+ cells were split into CD45RA+ naive and CD45RA-negative memory subsets. The assay was carried out at the deep level. Sorted-subset replicate PCR reactions contained 150 to 200 ng DNA, corresponding to 29,000 or so T cell genomes. Sequencing used immunoSEQ multiplex PCR; TCRdb keeps in-frame clones, though not all of them. Here the sample spans over a million clones, 75% to 80% being singletons.

The receptor comes from a man aged 18 to 29 in good health. Some clones in this sample may be carry-over from other donors' samples. Material for sequencing was memory CD4+ T cells from PBMCs. Subset specified: CD45RA-negative fraction. V and J are TRBV19 and TRBJ2-7; weak D call: TRBD2 (6 bases). In DNA, the CDR3 is TGTGCCAGTAGCCATTTCTCCGGGACTGGGACGGGGGAGCAGTACTTC. The encoded protein is CASSHFSGTGTGEQYF.